Listed here is a single TCR beta chain. Its antigen is not identified. The sample belongs to a study of cytomegalovirus exposure and HLA in healthy donors. Study results and caveats: The study flagged approximately 180 TCR beta chains as cytomegalovirus-associated.

PCR involved 60 Vbeta and 13 Jbeta primers. The data were produced by immunoSEQ multiplex PCR, yet TCRdb's version contains in-frame clones alone and is incomplete. The table has roughly 100,000 clones, 76% seen once. Healthy individuals who donated bone marrow served as the donors. The V segment lost 3 bases and the J segment 1 base; nucleotides outside the gene matches: 13. The CDR3 extends over 19 amino acids. CDR1 and CDR2 (germline): SEHNR, FQNEAQ (reference sequence). The sequence derives from a man aged 35-49 years in good health and CMV-seronegative. Input material: PBMCs. The rearrangement joins TRBV7-9 to TRBJ1-3; TRBD1 agrees at 9 bases. The CDR3 nucleotides read TGTGCCAGCAGCTTTCTGGTTGCCCGGGACAGGGCATCTGGAAACACCATATATTTT. This codes for CASSFLVARDRASGNTIYF.